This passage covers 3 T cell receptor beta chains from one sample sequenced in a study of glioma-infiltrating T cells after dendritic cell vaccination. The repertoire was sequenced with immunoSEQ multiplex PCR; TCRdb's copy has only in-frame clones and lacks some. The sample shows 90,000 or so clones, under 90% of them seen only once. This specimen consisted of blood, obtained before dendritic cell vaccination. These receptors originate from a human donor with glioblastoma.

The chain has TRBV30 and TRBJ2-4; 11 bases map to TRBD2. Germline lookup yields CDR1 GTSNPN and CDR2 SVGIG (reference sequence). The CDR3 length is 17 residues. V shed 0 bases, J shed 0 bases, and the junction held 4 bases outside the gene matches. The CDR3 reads CAWSVGLAGGAKNIQYF. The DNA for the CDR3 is TGTGCCTGGAGTGTTGGACTAGCGGGTGGAGCCAAAAACATTCAGTACTTC.

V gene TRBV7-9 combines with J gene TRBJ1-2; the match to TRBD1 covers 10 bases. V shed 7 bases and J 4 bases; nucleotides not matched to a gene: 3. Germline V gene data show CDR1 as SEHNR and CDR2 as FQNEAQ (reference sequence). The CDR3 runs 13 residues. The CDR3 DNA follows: TGTGCCAGCACTTGGACAGGGGGCTATGGCTACACCTTC. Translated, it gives CASTWTGGYGYTF.

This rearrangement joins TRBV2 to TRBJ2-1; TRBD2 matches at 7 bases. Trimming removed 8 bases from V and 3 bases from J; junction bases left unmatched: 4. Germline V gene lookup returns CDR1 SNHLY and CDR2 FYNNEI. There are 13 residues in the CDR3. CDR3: CASAGGSYNEQFF. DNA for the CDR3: TGTGCCAGCGCCGGGGGGAGCTACAATGAGCAGTTCTTC.